This T cell receptor beta chain was recorded in a study of PD-L1 blockade in urothelial cancer. Background on the study: Every 3 weeks, patients received intravenous atezolizumab 1,200 mg, beginning 2014.

Clones were sequenced by immunoSEQ multiplex PCR, and TCRdb holds only the in-frame ones, with some missing. The sample records about 30,000 clones, more than 75% being singletons. Germline CDR1 reads SSHAT; CDR2 reads FNYEAQ (reference sequence). This CDR3 contains 15 residues. This clone was recorded a few times. At one boundary the junction diverges from the germline segment, which might be a read error. This specimen consisted of PBMCs, obtained around atezolizumab (anti-PD-L1) treatment. The chain couples TRBV7-7 to TRBJ2-1; 7 bases are a match to TRBD1. This clonotype was obtained from a middle-aged man with urothelial cancer. This chain's CDR3 is CASSQDRNKYNEQFF. The CDR3 DNA reads as TGTGCTAGCAGCCAGGACAGGAACAAGTACAATGAGCAGTTCTTC. Based on the CDR3 plus reference TRBV7-7 and TRBJ2-1, the full variable domain is GAGVSQSPRYKVTKRGQDVTLRCDPISSHATLYWYQQALGQGPEFLTYFNYEAQPDKSGLPSDRFSAERPEGSISTLTIQRTEQRDSAMYRCASSQDRNKYNEQFFGPGTRLTVL.